Below, 22 T cell receptor beta chains from the same sample are listed, as sequenced in a study of blood T cell repertoires in COVID-19. Assay used: immunoSEQ multiplex PCR; TCRdb lists only in-frame clones, some missing. The table has some 170,000 clones, over 70% seen once. Sample: peripheral blood. Source of these receptors: a middle-aged woman with COVID-19, enrolled during active disease.

The V and J genes are TRBV28 and TRBJ2-7, with TRBD1 matching 9 bases. The junction had 6 bases not matched to a gene; V was cut back by 6 bases and J by 3 bases. CDR1 is MDHEN, CDR2 SYDVKM, per germline. This CDR3 region has 14 residues. The CDR3: CASRPGQGRYEQYF. In DNA form, the CDR3 reads TGTGCCAGCAGACCGGGACAGGGACGCTACGAGCAGTACTTC.

The chain combines TRBV6-5 with TRBJ1-5; D is unclear. Deletions cut 7 bases from V and 2 bases from J, with 12 bases between. The CDR3 runs 14 residues. Germline values: CDR1 MNHEY, CDR2 SVGAGI. The CDR3 is CASIPGVGNQPQHF. The CDR3 DNA reads as TGTGCCAGCATCCCCGGGGTAGGCAATCAGCCCCAGCATTTT.

V and J are TRBV6-5 and TRBJ1-5; D unresolved. CDR3 length equals 13 residues. Trimming shortened V by 0 bases and J by 8 bases, and 8 bases separated the two germline ends. Germline V lookup: CDR1 MNHEY, CDR2 SVGAGI. The CDR3 DNA reads TGTGCCAGCAGTTACTCGAGCGGAAAGCCCCAGCATTTT. As protein: CASSYSSGKPQHF.

The chain couples TRBV19 to TRBJ2-6; TRBD1 matches 9 bases. Germline V gives CDR1 LNHDA, CDR2 SQIVND (reference sequence). Trimming removed 6 bases from V and 5 bases from J; junction bases left unmatched: 5. The CDR3 covers 15 residues. CDR3 in DNA: TGTGCCAGTAGGACGGGACAGGGTCGGGCCAACGTCCTGACTTTC. It specifies CASRTGQGRANVLTF. The variable domain in full, with the rest retrieved from reference TRBV19 and TRBJ2-6, is DGGITQSPKYLFRKEGQNVTLSCEQNLNHDAMYWYRQDPGQGLRLIYYSQIVNDFQKGDIAEGYSVSREKKESFPLTVTSAQKNPTAFYLCASRTGQGRANVLTFGAGSRLTVL.

This clone was seen a handful of times. The chain carries TRBV19 and TRBJ2-1; D perhaps matches TRBD2 (7 bases). Germline CDR1 LNHDA, CDR2 SQIVND (reference sequence). V lost 0 bases and J lost 10, with 13 bases in between. The CDR3 is 14 residues long. Here the CDR3 DNA reads TGTGCCAGTAGTATAGAGGGGGGGCGCAGAGAGCAGTTCTTC. Protein sequence: CASSIEGGRREQFF.

This clone was counted many times. The gene calls are TRBV5-4 and TRBJ1-2, with D tentatively TRBD1 (6 bases). CDR1 is SGHNT and CDR2 is YYREEE in the germline V gene (reference sequence). This CDR3 has 13 amino acids. The ends were cut back, 4 bases at V and 6 bases at J, with 13 bases in the middle. CDR3 sequence: CASSTGQRHGYTF. CDR3 bases: TGTGCCAGCAGCACAGGACAGAGGCATGGCTACACCTTC.

The chain is built from TRBV10-3 and TRBJ1-1; no definite D call. The CDR3 sequence is 14 residues long. V lost 3 bases and J 1 base, leaving 9 bases between the germline ends. Looked up from germline, CDR1 is ENHRY and CDR2 is SYGVKD. In DNA form, the CDR3 reads TGTGCCATCAGTGACGGGAAGACGAACACTGAAGCTTTCTTT. This sequence encodes CAISDGKTNTEAFF.

J is TRBJ2-1 and V is TRBV7-3; D might be TRBD2 (6 bases). The CDR3 has 14 amino acids. Germline V lookup: CDR1 SGHTA, CDR2 FQGTGA. Trimming took 5 bases from V and 8 from J, leaving 16 bases between them. CDR3 in amino acids: CASSLPGLGYEQFF. The CDR3 coding sequence is TGTGCCAGCAGCCTTCCGGGACTGGGCTATGAGCAGTTCTTC.

For this clone: One junction end disagrees with the germline gene, perhaps due to a read error. This chain links TRBV7-9 with TRBJ1-3, with a weak D call TRBD1 (6 bases). Germline V CDR1 and CDR2: SEHNR, FQNEAQ (reference sequence). CDR3 length: 12 amino acids. Here the CDR3 reads CSTGFAGNTIYF. As DNA, the CDR3 is TGCTCTACAGGGTTCGCTGGAAACACCATATATTTT.

The chain couples TRBV5-1 to TRBJ1-6; D might be TRBD1 (6 bases). CDR1 SGHRS and CDR2 YFSETQ come from the germline V gene. The CDR3 runs 13 residues. V was pared by 2 bases and J by 8 bases, with 8 bases between. Here the CDR3 DNA reads TGCGCCAGCAGCTTTAACAGGGATTCACCCCTCCACTTT. Translation: CASSFNRDSPLHF. Supplemented by reference TRBV5-1 and TRBJ1-6, the full variable domain reads KAGVTQTPRYLIKTRGQQVTLSCSPISGHRSVSWYQQTPGQGLQFLFEYFSETQRNKGNFPGRFSGRQFSNSRSEMNVSTLELGDSALYLCASSFNRDSPLHFGNGTRLTVT.

The rearrangement uses TRBV7-8 and TRBJ1-1; D is unresolved. Trimming stripped 1 base from V and 1 base from J, with 10 bases between. Per the germline V gene, CDR1 is SGHVS and CDR2 is FQNEAQ. The CDR3 sequence is 15 residues long. The CDR3 coding sequence is TGTGCCAGCAGCTTAGGGTATTTGCGGAACACTGAAGCTTTCTTT. Translating it yields CASSLGYLRNTEAFF.

The V and J genes are TRBV27 and TRBJ1-2; D is unclear. Germline CDR1 and CDR2: MNHEY and SMNVEV (reference sequence). CDR3 size: 14 residues. V lost 2 bases to trimming and J lost 4 bases, with 11 bases between them. The CDR3 here is CASSLRREGYGYTF. The CDR3 bases are TGTGCCAGCAGTTTACGACGAGAGGGCTATGGCTACACCTTC.

V is TRBV5-4 and J is TRBJ1-2; maybe TRBD1 (5 bases). Germline V lookup: CDR1 SGHNT, CDR2 YYREEE (reference sequence). The CDR3 covers 15 residues. V dropped 2 bases and J dropped 1 base, with 12 bases sitting between them. This CDR3 reads CASSLGGGVNYGYTF. In nucleotides, the CDR3 is TGTGCCAGCAGCTTAGGAGGAGGGGTTAACTATGGCTACACCTTC.

The chain joins TRBV6-2 or TRBV6-3 to TRBJ2-5; 12 bases are a match to TRBD1. The CDR3 has 18 amino acids. CDR1 and CDR2 from the germline V gene are MNHEY and SVGEGT. V was pared by 6 bases and J by 4 bases, with 15 bases of the junction left unmatched. Written as DNA, the CDR3 is TGTGCCAGCAGCCGGGACAGGGGGCTTAATCCGGGTGGAGAGACCCAGTACTTC. Translated: CASSRDRGLNPGGETQYF.

The V and J genes are TRBV7-2 and TRBJ1-2; tentatively, D is TRBD1 (5 bases). Trimming left V 1 base short and J 7 bases short, with 10 bases between. The length of the CDR3 is 13 residues. Germline loops: CDR1 SGHTA, CDR2 FQGNSA. The CDR3 sequence: CASSLVTRGGYTF. The CDR3 DNA sequence: TGTGCCAGCAGCTTAGTGACTAGGGGTGGCTACACCTTC.

The chain employs TRBV29-1 and TRBJ2-1; the D gene is possibly TRBD2 (5 bases). The CDR3 runs to 11 residues. Germline CDR1 and CDR2: SQVTM and ANQGSEA. The CDR3 bases are TGCTCTCCGGGGTCCTACAATGAGCAGTTCTTC. Translation gives CSPGSYNEQFF.

This clone came up once. The J gene is TRBJ2-3, the V gene TRBV6-5; a possible D gene is TRBD2 (5 bases). Germline loops: CDR1 MNHEY, CDR2 SVGAGI. This CDR3 contains 13 residues. Trimming pared 6 bases from V and 3 bases from J, leaving 10 bases between. The CDR3 here is CASSPRRTDTQYF. The DNA of the CDR3 is TGTGCCAGCAGCCCCCGGAGGACAGATACGCAGTATTTT.

V and J are TRBV28 and TRBJ2-4, with TRBD1 as a possible D gene (6 bases). This CDR3 is built from 15 residues. V was trimmed by 3 bases and J by 7 bases, leaving 16 bases between them. Germline V CDR1 and CDR2: MDHEN, SYDVKM. The CDR3 DNA reads TGTGCCAGCAGTTTTCTTTCTGGGGGCCCTAACATTCAGTACTTC. Its protein product is CASSFLSGGPNIQYF.

This clone has at least ten counts. This chain joins TRBV6-5 and TRBJ1-1; perhaps TRBD1 as D (5 bases). The CDR3 totals 15 residues. Germline V gene data show CDR1 as MNHEY and CDR2 as SVGAGI. The germline V and J ends were trimmed by 2 bases and 4 bases, with 14 bases remaining between them. The CDR3 sequence is CASSYPTGQGTEAFF. CDR3 coding DNA: TGTGCCAGCAGTTACCCTACAGGTCAGGGCACTGAAGCTTTCTTT.

V usage is TRBV28 and J usage is TRBJ2-5; 12 bases agree with TRBD2. V dropped 7 bases and J dropped 1; count of bases not matched to a gene: 4. The CDR3 has 15 amino acids. CDR1 and CDR2 (germline): MDHEN, SYDVKM. The CDR3 DNA follows: TGTGCCAGCATTCGGACTAGCGGGACCCAAGAGACCCAGTACTTC. Its protein product is CASIRTSGTQETQYF.

The chain employs TRBV28 and TRBJ2-7, with a weak D call TRBD2 (5 bases). Germline CDR1 reads MDHEN; CDR2 reads SYDVKM. V lost 4 bases, J lost 3 bases, and 19 bases lay in between. CDR3 length equals 16 residues. CDR3 coding DNA: TGTGCCAGCAGTTCCGGACTGGCCGAGACACGCTACGAGCAGTACTTC. It specifies CASSSGLAETRYEQYF.

The rearrangement links TRBV19 to TRBJ1-6, with D maybe TRBD1 (5 bases). The CDR3 length is 16 residues. Germline V gives CDR1 LNHDA, CDR2 SQIVND (reference sequence). Trimming removed 1 base at V and 1 base at J, with 8 bases between. CDR3 sequence (DNA): TGTGCCAGTAGTATAGGGGGCGCGTCCTATAATTCACCCCTCCACTTT. This encodes CASSIGGASYNSPLHF.